This TCR beta chain was recovered during a study of T cells expressing NK-cell markers. Looking at the study overall: From sorted CD3+CD56+NKG2C+, CD3+CD56+NKG2C- and CD3+CD56-NKG2C+ T cells came the TCR beta repertoires. Among eight sequenced donors, seven carried HCMV seropositivity while one was seronegative.

Germline V gene sequence: CDR1 DFQATT, CDR2 SNEGSKA (reference sequence). This CDR3 is built from 15 residues. TCRdb reanalyzed the 5' RACE reads, giving one entry per CDR3 protein sequence and no DNA. This table holds fewer than 200,000 distinct CDR3 sequences. Study-wide points: The study found these clonotypes also leading the CD3+CD56-NKG2C+ fraction in a few donors. More than 5 donors carried dominant NKG2C+ clonotypes that made up about 1.0-7.0% of their CD8+ T cells.

A word on this clonotype: What it binds is not known.

J is TRBJ2-1 and V is TRBV20-1; TCRdb designates TRBD1, a call that cannot be tested without DNA. Sample: blood T cells: a sorted CD56 or NKG2C T cell subset, CD4+ or CD8+ T cells, or bulk PBMC T cells (not recorded which). This sequence originates from a woman between 18 and 69 years old in good health. CDR3: CSVLQQGQVYNEQFF.